This T cell receptor beta chain is drawn from a study of Graves' ophthalmopathy and Graves' hyperthyroidism. This clonotype was counted many times. The antigen is not known. The CDR3 spans 11 residues. Germline assignment: CDR1 MNHNS and CDR2 SASEGT. Trimming took 3 bases from V and 5 from J, leaving 4 bases between them. Study results and caveats: The blood repertoire also included most expanded thyroid clonotypes above 0.001 frequency.

Beta-chain TCR CDR3 regions were amplified from RNA transcripts. The first-round RT-PCR employed HTBI primers together with the Qiagen OneStep RT-PCR kit. A multiplex PCR was then performed as the second round. Via MiXCR, TCRdb re-called the multiplex PCR reads, giving one row per CDR3 protein. The repertoire has over 500,000 distinct CDR3 sequences, about 20% of them found once; the top ten carry roughly 6.9%. The chain has TRBV6-1 and TRBJ2-5; no clear D. Specimen: peripheral blood. This TCR was sampled from a woman under 30 with stable Graves' hyperthyroidism. Some clones in this sample may be carry-over from other donors' samples. CDR3 DNA: TGTGCCAGCAGTGATGTGGAGACCCAGTACTTC. The encoded protein is CASSDVETQYF.